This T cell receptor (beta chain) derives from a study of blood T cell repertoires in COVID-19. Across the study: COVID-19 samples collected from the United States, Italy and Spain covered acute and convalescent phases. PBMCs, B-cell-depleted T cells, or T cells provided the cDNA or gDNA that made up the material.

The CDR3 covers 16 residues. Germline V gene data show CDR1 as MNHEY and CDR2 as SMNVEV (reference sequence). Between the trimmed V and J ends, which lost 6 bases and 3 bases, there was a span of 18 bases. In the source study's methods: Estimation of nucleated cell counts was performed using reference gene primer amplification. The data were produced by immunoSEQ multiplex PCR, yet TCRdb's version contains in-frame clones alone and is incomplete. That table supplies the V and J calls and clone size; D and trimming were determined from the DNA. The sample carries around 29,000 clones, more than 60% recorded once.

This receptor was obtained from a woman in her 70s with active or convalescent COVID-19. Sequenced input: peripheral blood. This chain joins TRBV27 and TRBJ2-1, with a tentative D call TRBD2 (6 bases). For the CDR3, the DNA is TGTGCCAGCAGATCCGTAGCGGAGGGGTTCTACAATGAGCAGTTCTTC. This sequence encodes CASRSVAEGFYNEQFF.